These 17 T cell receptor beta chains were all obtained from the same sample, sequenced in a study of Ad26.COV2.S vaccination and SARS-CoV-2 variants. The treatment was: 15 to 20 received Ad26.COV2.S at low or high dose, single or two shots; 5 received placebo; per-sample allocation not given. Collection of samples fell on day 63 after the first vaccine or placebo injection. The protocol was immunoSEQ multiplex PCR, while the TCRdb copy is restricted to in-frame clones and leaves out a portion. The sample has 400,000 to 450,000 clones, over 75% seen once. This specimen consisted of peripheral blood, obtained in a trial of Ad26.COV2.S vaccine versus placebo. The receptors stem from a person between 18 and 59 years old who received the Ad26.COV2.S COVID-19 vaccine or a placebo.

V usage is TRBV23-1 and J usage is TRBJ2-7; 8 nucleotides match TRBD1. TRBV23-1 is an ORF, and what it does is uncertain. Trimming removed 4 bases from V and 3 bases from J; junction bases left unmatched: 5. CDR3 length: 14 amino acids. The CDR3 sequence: CASSLWTGFYEQYF. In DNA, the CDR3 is TGCGCCAGCAGTCTATGGACAGGGTTCTACGAGCAGTACTTC.

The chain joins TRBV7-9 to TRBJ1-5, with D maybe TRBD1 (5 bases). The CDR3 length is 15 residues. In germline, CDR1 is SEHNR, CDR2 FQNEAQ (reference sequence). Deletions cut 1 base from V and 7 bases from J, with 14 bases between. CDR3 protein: CASSLDGGARQPQHF. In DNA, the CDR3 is TGTGCCAGCAGCTTAGATGGTGGGGCGAGGCAGCCCCAGCATTTT.

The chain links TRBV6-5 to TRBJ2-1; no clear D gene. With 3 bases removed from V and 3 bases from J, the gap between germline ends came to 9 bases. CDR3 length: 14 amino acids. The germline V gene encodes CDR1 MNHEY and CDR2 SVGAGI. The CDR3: CASSYGPIYNEQFF. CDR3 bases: TGTGCCAGCAGTTATGGCCCGATCTACAATGAGCAGTTCTTC.

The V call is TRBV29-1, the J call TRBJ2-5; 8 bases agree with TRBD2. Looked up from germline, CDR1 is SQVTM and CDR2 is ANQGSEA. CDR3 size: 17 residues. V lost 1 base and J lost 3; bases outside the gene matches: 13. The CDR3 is CSVEGFGYGAGEETQYF. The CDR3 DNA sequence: TGCAGCGTTGAAGGGTTTGGGTACGGAGCGGGGGAAGAGACCCAGTACTTC.

CDR3 residues: CASSLRDLYNEQFF. CDR3 in DNA: TGCGCCAGCAGCCTCCGGGATCTCTACAATGAGCAGTTCTTC. The J gene is TRBJ2-1, the V gene TRBV4-1; a possible D gene is TRBD2 (5 bases). CDR1 and CDR2 from the germline V gene are MGHRA and YSYEKL. V was trimmed by 4 bases and J by 3 bases, leaving 10 bases between them. The CDR3 sequence is 14 residues long.

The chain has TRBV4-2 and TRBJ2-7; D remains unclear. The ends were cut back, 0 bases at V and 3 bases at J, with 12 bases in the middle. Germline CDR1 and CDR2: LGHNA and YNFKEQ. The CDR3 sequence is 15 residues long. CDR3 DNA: TGTGCCAGCAGCCAAGATCGAACAGATTACTACGAGCAGTACTTC. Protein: CASSQDRTDYYEQYF.

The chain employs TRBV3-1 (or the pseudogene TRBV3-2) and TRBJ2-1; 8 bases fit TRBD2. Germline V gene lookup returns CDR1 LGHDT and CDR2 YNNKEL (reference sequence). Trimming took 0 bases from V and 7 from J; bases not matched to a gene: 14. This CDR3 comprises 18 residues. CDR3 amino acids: CASSQESGGSGRGNEQFF. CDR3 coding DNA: TGTGCCAGCAGCCAAGAATCAGGAGGGTCCGGGAGGGGAAATGAGCAGTTCTTC.

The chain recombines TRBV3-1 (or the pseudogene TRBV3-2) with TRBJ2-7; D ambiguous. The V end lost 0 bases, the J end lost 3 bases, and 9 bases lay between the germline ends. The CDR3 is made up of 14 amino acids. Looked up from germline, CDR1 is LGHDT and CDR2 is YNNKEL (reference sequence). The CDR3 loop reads CASSQDLNGYEQYF. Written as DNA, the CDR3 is TGTGCCAGCAGCCAAGATTTAAATGGCTACGAGCAGTACTTC.

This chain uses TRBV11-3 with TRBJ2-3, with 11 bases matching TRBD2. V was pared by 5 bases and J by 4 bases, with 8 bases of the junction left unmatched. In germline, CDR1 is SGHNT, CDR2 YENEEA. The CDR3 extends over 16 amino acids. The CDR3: CASSPRASGGPDTQYF. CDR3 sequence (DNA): TGTGCCAGCAGCCCGAGGGCTAGCGGGGGGCCAGATACGCAGTATTTT.

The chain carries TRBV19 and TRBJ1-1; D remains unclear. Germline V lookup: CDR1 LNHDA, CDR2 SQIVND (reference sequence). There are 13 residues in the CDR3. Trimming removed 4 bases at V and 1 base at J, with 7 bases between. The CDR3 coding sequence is TGTGCCAGTAGTAGGGTCGCGAACACTGAAGCTTTCTTT. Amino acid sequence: CASSRVANTEAFF.

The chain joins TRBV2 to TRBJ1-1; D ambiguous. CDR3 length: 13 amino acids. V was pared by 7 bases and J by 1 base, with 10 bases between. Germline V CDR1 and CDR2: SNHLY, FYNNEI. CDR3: CASTPGGNTEAFF. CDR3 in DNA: TGTGCCAGCACCCCCGGCGGGAACACTGAAGCTTTCTTT.

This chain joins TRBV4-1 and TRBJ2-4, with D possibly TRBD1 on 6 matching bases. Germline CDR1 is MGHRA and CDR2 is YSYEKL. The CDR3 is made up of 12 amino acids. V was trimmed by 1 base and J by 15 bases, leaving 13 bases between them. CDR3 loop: CASSQVGGERYF. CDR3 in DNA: TGCGCCAGCAGCCAAGTTGGGGGCGAAAGGTACTTC.

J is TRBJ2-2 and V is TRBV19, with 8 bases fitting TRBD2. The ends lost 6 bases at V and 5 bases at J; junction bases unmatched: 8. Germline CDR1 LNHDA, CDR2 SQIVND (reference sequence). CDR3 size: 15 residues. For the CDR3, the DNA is TGTGCCAGTAGAGAAGCGGGAGAATATACCGGGGAGCTGTTTTTT. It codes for CASREAGEYTGELFF.

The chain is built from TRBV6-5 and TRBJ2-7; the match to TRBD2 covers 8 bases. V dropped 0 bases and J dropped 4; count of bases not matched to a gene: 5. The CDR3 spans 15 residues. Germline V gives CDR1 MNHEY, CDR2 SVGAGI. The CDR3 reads CASSYSAAGGYEQYF. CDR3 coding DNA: TGTGCCAGCAGTTACTCGGCGGCGGGAGGTTACGAGCAGTACTTC.

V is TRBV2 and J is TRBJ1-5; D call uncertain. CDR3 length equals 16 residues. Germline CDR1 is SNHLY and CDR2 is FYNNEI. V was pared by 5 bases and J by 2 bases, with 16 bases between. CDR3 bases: TGTGCCAGCAGTAAAACAATCGGGCTTCGCAATCAGCCCCAGCATTTT. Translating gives CASSKTIGLRNQPQHF.

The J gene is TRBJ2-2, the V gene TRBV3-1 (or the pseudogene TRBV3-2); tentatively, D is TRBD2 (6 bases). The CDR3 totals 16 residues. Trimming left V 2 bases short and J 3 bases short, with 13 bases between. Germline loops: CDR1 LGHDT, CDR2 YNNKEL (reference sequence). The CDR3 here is CASSQSGRWDTGELFF. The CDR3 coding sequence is TGTGCCAGCAGCCAATCGGGGAGGTGGGACACCGGGGAGCTGTTTTTT.

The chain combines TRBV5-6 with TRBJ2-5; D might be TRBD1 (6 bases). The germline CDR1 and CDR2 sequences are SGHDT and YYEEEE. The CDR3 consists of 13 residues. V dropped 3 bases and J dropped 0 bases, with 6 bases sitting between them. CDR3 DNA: TGTGCCAGCAGCTGGGACAACCAAGAGACCCAGTACTTC. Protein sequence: CASSWDNQETQYF.